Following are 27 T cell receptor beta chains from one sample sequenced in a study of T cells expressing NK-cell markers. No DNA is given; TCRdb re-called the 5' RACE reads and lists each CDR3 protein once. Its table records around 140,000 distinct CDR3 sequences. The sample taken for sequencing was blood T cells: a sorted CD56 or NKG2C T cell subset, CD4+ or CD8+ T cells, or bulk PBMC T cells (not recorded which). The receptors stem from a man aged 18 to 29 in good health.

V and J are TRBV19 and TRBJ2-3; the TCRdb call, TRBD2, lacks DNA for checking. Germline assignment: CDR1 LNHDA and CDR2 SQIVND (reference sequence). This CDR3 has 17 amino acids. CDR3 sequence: CASSIGASGRAGDTQYF.

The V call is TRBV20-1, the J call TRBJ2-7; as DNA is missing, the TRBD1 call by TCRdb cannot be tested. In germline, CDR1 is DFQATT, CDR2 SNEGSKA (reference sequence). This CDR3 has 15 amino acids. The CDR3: CSARGTRAPHYEQYF.

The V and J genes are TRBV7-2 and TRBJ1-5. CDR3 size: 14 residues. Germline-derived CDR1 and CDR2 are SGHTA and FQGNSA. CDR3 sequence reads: CASSLTTANQPQHF.

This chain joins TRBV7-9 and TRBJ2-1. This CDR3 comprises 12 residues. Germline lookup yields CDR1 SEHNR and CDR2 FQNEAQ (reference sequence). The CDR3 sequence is CASRQAFNEQFF.

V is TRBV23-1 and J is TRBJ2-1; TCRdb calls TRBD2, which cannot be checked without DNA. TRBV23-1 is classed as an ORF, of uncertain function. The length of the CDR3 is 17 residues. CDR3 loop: CASLASGRAVSYNEQFF.

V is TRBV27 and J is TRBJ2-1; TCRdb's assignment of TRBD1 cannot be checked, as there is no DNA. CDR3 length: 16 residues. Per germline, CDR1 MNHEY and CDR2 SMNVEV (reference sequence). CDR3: CASSLLAGDSYNEQFF.

CDR3 region: CASSFDRGDTEAFF. This chain uses TRBV27 with TRBJ1-1; lacking DNA, the TRBD1 call made by TCRdb goes unchecked. This CDR3 is 14 amino acids long. Germline V gives CDR1 MNHEY, CDR2 SMNVEV (reference sequence).

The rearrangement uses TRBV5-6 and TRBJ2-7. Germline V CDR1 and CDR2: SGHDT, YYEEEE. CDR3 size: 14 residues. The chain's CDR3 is CASSLVTRSYEQYF.

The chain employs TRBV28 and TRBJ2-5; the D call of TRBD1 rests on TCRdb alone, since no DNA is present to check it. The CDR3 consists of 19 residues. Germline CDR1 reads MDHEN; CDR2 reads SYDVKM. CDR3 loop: CASSIDPNRGMGYQETQYF.

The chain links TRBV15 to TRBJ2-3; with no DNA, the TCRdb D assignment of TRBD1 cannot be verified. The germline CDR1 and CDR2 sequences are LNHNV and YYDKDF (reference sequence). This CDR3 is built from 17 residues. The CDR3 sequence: CATSRELAGGPTDTQYF.

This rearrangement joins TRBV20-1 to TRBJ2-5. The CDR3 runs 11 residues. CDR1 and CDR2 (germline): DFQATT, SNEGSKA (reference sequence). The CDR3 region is CSARRRWTQYF.

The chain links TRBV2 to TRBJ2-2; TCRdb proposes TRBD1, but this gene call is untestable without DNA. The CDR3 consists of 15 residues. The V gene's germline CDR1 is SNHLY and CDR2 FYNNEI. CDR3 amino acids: CASSLTGRDTGELFF.

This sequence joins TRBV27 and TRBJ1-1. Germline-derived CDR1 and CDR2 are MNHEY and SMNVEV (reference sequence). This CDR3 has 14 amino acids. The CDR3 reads CASRVVGGNTEAFF.

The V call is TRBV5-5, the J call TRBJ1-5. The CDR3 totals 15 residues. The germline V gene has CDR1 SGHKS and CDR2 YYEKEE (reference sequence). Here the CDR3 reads CASSLWVSSGQPQHF.

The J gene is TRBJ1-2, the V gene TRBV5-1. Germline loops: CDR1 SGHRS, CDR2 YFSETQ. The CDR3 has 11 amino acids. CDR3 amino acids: CASSKDYGYTF. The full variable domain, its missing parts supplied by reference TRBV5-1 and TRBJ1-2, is KAGVTQTPRYLIKTRGQQVTLSCSPISGHRSVSWYQQTPGQGLQFLFEYFSETQRNKGNFPGRFSGRQFSNSRSEMNVSTLELGDSALYLCASSKDYGYTFGSGTRLTVV.

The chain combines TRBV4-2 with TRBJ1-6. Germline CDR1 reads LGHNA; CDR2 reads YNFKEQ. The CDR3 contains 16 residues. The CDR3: CASSPGGSSYNSPLHF.

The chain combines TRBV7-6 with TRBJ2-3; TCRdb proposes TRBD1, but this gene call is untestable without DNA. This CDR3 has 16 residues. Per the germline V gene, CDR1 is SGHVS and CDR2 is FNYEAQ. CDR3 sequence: CASSFPPGQGSDTQYF.

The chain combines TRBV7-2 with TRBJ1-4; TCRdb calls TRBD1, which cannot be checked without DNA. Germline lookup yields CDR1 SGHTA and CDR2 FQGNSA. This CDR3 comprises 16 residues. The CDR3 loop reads CASSSPQGALNEKLFF. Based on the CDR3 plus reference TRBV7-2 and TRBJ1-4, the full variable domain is GAGVSQSPSNKVTEKGKDVELRCDPISGHTALYWYRQSLGQGLEFLIYFQGNSAPDKSGLPSDRFSAERTGGSVSTLTIQRTQQEDSAVYLCASSSPQGALNEKLFFGSGTQLSVL.

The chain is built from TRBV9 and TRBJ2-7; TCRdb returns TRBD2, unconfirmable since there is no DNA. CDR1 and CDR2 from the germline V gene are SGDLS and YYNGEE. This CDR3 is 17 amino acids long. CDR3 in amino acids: CASSVEAAGTSSYEQYF.

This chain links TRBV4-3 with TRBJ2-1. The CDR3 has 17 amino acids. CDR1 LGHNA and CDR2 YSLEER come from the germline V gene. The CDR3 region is CASSQDRWLASYNEQFF.

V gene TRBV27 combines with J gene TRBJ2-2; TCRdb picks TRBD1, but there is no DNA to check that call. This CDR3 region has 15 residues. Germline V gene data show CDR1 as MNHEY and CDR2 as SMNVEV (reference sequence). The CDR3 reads CASSWGPGSTGELFF.

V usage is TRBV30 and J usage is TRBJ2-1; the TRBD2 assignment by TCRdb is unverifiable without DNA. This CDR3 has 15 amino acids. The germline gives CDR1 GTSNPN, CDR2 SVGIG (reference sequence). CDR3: CAWRSGTSGSDEQFF. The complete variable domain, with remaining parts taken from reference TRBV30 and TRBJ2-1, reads SQTIHQWPATLVQPVGSPLSLECTVEGTSNPNLYWYRQAAGRGLQLLFYSVGIGQISSEVPQNLSASRPQDRQFILSSKKLLLSDSGFYLCAWRSGTSGSDEQFFGPGTRLTVL.

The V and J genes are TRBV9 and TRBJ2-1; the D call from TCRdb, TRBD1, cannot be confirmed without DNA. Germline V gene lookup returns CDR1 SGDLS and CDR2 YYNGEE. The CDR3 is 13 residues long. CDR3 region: CASSSEVGAEQFF. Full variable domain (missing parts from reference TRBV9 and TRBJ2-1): DSGVTQTPKHLITATGQRVTLRCSPRSGDLSVYWYQQSLDQGLQFLIQYYNGEERAKGNILERFSAQQFPDLHSELNLSSLELGDSALYFCASSSEVGAEQFFGPGTRLTVL.

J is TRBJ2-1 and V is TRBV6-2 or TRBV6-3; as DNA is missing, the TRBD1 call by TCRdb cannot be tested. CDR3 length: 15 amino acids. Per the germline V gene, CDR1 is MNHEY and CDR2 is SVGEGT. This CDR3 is CASSYGTTPYNEQFF.

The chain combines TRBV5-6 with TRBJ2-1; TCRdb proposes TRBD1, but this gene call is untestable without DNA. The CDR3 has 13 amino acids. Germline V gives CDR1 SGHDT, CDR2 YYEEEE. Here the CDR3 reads CASSPQGSGEQFF. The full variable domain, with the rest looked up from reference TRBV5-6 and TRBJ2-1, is DAGVTQSPTHLIKTRGQQVTLRCSPKSGHDTVSWYQQALGQGPQFIFQYYEEEERQRGNFPDRFSGHQFPNYSSELNVNALLLGDSALYLCASSPQGSGEQFFGPGTRLTVL.

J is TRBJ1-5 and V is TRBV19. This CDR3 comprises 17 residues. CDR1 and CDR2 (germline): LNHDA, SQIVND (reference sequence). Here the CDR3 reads CASSSELRVWANQPQHF.

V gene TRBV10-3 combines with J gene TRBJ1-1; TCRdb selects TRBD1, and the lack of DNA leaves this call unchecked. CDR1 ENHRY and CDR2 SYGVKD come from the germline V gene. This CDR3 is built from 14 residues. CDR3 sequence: CAISSGTGLAEAFF.